One and the same sample provided the 30 T cell receptor beta chains below, sequenced in a study of beta chain features in type 1 diabetes. Their cognate antigens are unknown. Of the isolated RNA, all was reverse transcribed, and so the sequenced material was expressed TCRB transcripts. Assay used: immunoSEQ multiplex PCR; TCRdb lists only in-frame clones, some missing. This sample has some 120,000 clones, with roughly 17% found just once. Findings and limits, study-wide: Patients with Type 1 diabetes showed moderately but significantly shorter TCRB CDR3s in all four CD4+ subsets.

Sequenced input: central memory CD4+ T cells from blood. The source is a man younger than 35 with type 1 diabetes.

The J gene is TRBJ2-2, the V gene TRBV13; TRBD2 agrees at 7 bases. The CDR3 totals 16 residues. The V segment lost 1 base and the J segment 2 bases; nucleotides outside the gene matches: 4. Germline loops: CDR1 PRHDT, CDR2 FYEKMQ (reference sequence). For the CDR3, the DNA is TGTGCCAGCAGCTTAGCGCTAGCGGCTAACACCGGGGAGCTGTTTTTT. This translates into CASSLALAANTGELFF.

This chain's CDR3 is CASSLELGRDTQYF. Written as DNA, the CDR3 is TGTGCCAGCAGCTTAGAATTGGGGCGGGATACGCAGTATTTT. This rearrangement joins TRBV7-2 to TRBJ2-3; D possibly corresponds to TRBD1 (5 bases). This CDR3 region has 14 residues. From germline, CDR1 is SGHTA and CDR2 FQGNSA. With 1 base removed from V and 6 bases from J, the gap between germline ends came to 11 bases. The variable domain in full, completed from reference TRBV7-2 and TRBJ2-3, reads GAGVSQSPSNKVTEKGKDVELRCDPISGHTALYWYRQSLGQGLEFLIYFQGNSAPDKSGLPSDRFSAERTGGSVSTLTIQRTQQEDSAVYLCASSLELGRDTQYFGPGTRLTVL.

This clone showed up just a few times. This chain joins TRBV2 and TRBJ2-7; possible D gene TRBD2, 5 bases. The CDR3 is made up of 12 amino acids. V dropped 8 bases and J dropped 2 bases, with 10 bases sitting between them. CDR1 and CDR2 from the germline V gene are SNHLY and FYNNEI. CDR3 sequence: CASSQAAYEQYF. The CDR3 DNA reads as TGTGCCAGCTCTCAAGCGGCCTACGAGCAGTACTTC.

The rearrangement uses TRBV5-4 and TRBJ2-2, with 9 bases identical to TRBD2. Germline loops: CDR1 SGHNT, CDR2 YYREEE (reference sequence). The CDR3 extends over 17 amino acids. V trimming: 5 bases; J trimming: 1 base; junction bases outside the gene matches: 9. CDR3 DNA sequence: TGTGCCAGCAGTAATATAGCGGGAGCTAGGAACACCGGGGAGCTGTTTTTT. Residues: CASSNIAGARNTGELFF.

The chain has TRBV2 and TRBJ2-4, with 9 positions matching TRBD2. Germline V lookup: CDR1 SNHLY, CDR2 FYNNEI. This CDR3 has 16 residues. V gave up 7 bases and J gave up 0 bases; unmatched junction bases: 7. CDR3: CASTQRGDLAKNIQYF. As DNA, the CDR3 is TGTGCCAGCACCCAGCGGGGGGACCTAGCCAAAAACATTCAGTACTTC.

In its sample, this clone was seen a few times. This rearrangement joins TRBV18 to TRBJ2-2, with D possibly TRBD2 on 5 matching bases. V was cut by 4 bases and J by 0 bases, with 9 bases left in between. The length of the CDR3 is 15 residues. Germline CDR1 is KGHSH and CDR2 is LQKENI. The CDR3 coding sequence is TGTGCCAGCTCACTAAGCGGCCCGAACACCGGGGAGCTGTTTTTT. Translation gives CASSLSGPNTGELFF. The whole variable domain, remainder taken from reference TRBV18 and TRBJ2-2, is NAGVMQNPRHLVRRRGQEARLRCSPMKGHSHVYWYRQLPEEGLKFMVYLQKENIIDESGMPKERFSAEFPKEGPSILRIQQVVRGDSAAYFCASSLSGPNTGELFFGEGSRLTVL.

In its sample, this clone was seen many times. This same CDR3 is encoded by further DNA sequences in the sample. The chain has TRBV29-1 and TRBJ1-1, with D possibly TRBD1 on 5 matching bases. V was shortened by 5 bases and J by 0 bases, with 16 bases between the two germline ends. This CDR3 is built from 15 residues. Germline CDR1 is SQVTM and CDR2 is ANQGSEA. The CDR3 spells CSVSAGWGMNTEAFF. The CDR3 DNA reads TGCAGCGTTTCCGCAGGGTGGGGCATGAACACTGAAGCTTTCTTT.

This clone came up a few times. This chain connects TRBV29-1 to TRBJ2-7; D possibly corresponds to TRBD1 (5 bases). The V end was cut by 0 bases, the J end by 13 bases, with 13 bases between. Germline V gene lookup returns CDR1 SQVTM and CDR2 ANQGSEA. The CDR3 extends over 11 amino acids. As DNA, the CDR3 is TGCAGCGTTGAAGACGGAACAGGACGATACTTC. Translation: CSVEDGTGRYF.

This clone has a count of ten or more. CDR3 amino acids: CASSLGSGANVLTF. In DNA form, the CDR3 reads TGTGCCAGCAGCTTAGGCTCTGGGGCCAACGTCCTGACTTTC. V is TRBV7-2 and J is TRBJ2-6; D is uncertain. This CDR3 spans 14 amino acids. V lost 1 base and J 0 bases, leaving 1 base between the germline ends. CDR1 is SGHTA, CDR2 FQGNSA, per germline.

Concerning this clone: This specimen includes other DNA sequences encoding the same CDR3. The rearrangement joins TRBV7-9 to TRBJ2-1; TRBD2 matches at 8 bases. Germline CDR1 reads SEHNR; CDR2 reads FQNEAQ (reference sequence). CDR3 length: 16 residues. V shed 0 bases, J shed 2 bases, and the junction held 3 bases outside the gene matches. The CDR3: CASSLALAGTYNEQFF. CDR3 sequence (DNA): TGTGCCAGCAGCTTAGCCCTAGCGGGCACCTACAATGAGCAGTTCTTC.

This clone was observed a handful of times. The chain uses TRBV5-4 and TRBJ2-7, with 9 bases that match TRBD1. V lost 0 bases to trimming and J lost 7 bases; unmatched junction nucleotides: 8. CDR1 is SGHNT, CDR2 YYREEE, per germline (reference sequence). The CDR3 has 15 residues. The CDR3 DNA sequence: TGTGCCAGCAGCTTGGCTGGGACAGGGCCTCGGGAGCAGTACTTC. Translation gives CASSLAGTGPREQYF.

This clone was observed a handful of times. The rearrangement uses TRBV28 and TRBJ1-1, with 9 bases matching TRBD1. The CDR3 has 15 amino acids. The germline CDR1 and CDR2 sequences are MDHEN and SYDVKM. The junction had 7 bases not matched to a gene; V was cut back by 4 bases and J by 4 bases. The CDR3 here is CASSSDRGVSTEAFF. DNA for the CDR3: TGTGCCAGCAGTTCGGACAGGGGAGTTAGCACTGAAGCTTTCTTT. Full variable domain (missing parts from reference TRBV28 and TRBJ1-1): DVKVTQSSRYLVKRTGEKVFLECVQDMDHENMFWYRQDPGLGLRLIYFSYDVKMKEKGDIPEGYSVSREKKERFSLILESASTNQTSMYLCASSSDRGVSTEAFFGQGTRLTVV.

For this clone: Distinct nucleotide sequences in the sample also encode this CDR3. The chain carries TRBV20-1 and TRBJ2-5; no clear D. CDR3 length: 11 amino acids. The V gene's germline CDR1 is DFQATT and CDR2 SNEGSKA (reference sequence). V was shortened by 5 bases and J by 4 bases, with 8 bases between the two germline ends. The CDR3 coding sequence is TGCAGTGCTTCCCCGAGAGAGACCCAGTACTTC. As protein: CSASPRETQYF.

The V call is TRBV9, the J call TRBJ1-3, with no clear D. Trimming removed 0 bases at V and 0 bases at J, with 19 bases between. Germline V gives CDR1 SGDLS, CDR2 YYNGEE. The length of the CDR3 is 19 residues. CDR3 coding DNA: TGTGCCAGCAGCGTAGGGCGCGGCCAACGGACGCTCTCTGGAAACACCATATATTTT. The encoded protein is CASSVGRGQRTLSGNTIYF.

This clone was detected a few times. The J gene is TRBJ2-4, the V gene TRBV7-2, with D tentatively TRBD1 (5 bases). The CDR3 has 15 residues. Germline lookup yields CDR1 SGHTA and CDR2 FQGNSA. Trimming took off 5 bases at V and 9 bases at J, with 20 bases between the two ends. The CDR3 spells CASSRMGQSSGIQYF. CDR3 bases: TGTGCCAGCAGCCGGATGGGGCAGTCGTCAGGCATTCAGTACTTC.

The table lists this clone with many counts. The rearrangement uses TRBV19 and TRBJ1-6; no reliable D call. This CDR3 is 15 amino acids long. Germline V lookup: CDR1 LNHDA, CDR2 SQIVND (reference sequence). V was clipped by 3 bases and J by 8 bases, with 14 bases between them. CDR3 loop: CASSIVGIRDSPLHF. CDR3 bases: TGTGCCAGTAGTATCGTTGGGATTCGTGATTCACCCCTCCACTTT. The full variable domain, with the rest looked up from reference TRBV19 and TRBJ1-6, is DGGITQSPKYLFRKEGQNVTLSCEQNLNHDAMYWYRQDPGQGLRLIYYSQIVNDFQKGDIAEGYSVSREKKESFPLTVTSAQKNPTAFYLCASSIVGIRDSPLHFGNGTRLTVT.

DNA of the CDR3: TGTGCCAGCAGGCTGGGATCTCAAAACACCGGGGAGCTGTTTTTT. Translation: CASRLGSQNTGELFF. The chain has TRBV5-4 and TRBJ2-2; D call uncertain. The CDR3 length is 15 residues. The germline CDR1 and CDR2 sequences are SGHNT and YYREEE (reference sequence). V was pared by 5 bases and J by 2 bases, with 13 bases between.

This clone was detected a few times. CDR3 sequence (DNA): TGTGCCAGCAGCGTAAGAGGGGTAGACGAGCAGTTCTTC. Its protein is CASSVRGVDEQFF. The chain carries TRBV9 and TRBJ2-1; D is tentatively TRBD1 or TRBD2 (5 bases each). The CDR3 is 13 residues long. Germline V gene lookup returns CDR1 SGDLS and CDR2 YYNGEE. Trimming shortened V by 1 base and J by 10 bases, and 12 bases separated the two germline ends.

This clone was counted between two and nine times. The chain combines TRBV18 with TRBJ1-2; D not resolved. Germline-derived CDR1 and CDR2 are KGHSH and LQKENI. The CDR3 consists of 15 residues. The V end lost 2 bases, the J end lost 0 bases, and 10 bases lay between the germline ends. CDR3 protein: CASSPIPDPNYGYTF. The CDR3 nucleotides are TGTGCCAGCTCACCAATTCCGGACCCTAACTATGGCTACACCTTC.

The genes are TRBV30 and TRBJ1-1; D may be TRBD1 (5 bases). V gave up 7 bases and J gave up 1 base, with 22 bases separating them. CDR1 is GTSNPN, CDR2 SVGIG, per germline (reference sequence). This CDR3 has 16 amino acids. CDR3 amino acids: CASSGALSGENTEAFF. CDR3 nucleotide sequence: TGTGCCTCCTCCGGGGCACTCAGTGGGGAGAACACTGAAGCTTTCTTT.

In this sample, this clone turned up a few times. The chain has TRBV28 and TRBJ2-7; 9 nucleotides align to TRBD1. This CDR3 region has 12 residues. CDR1 and CDR2 (germline): MDHEN, SYDVKM. Trimming cost V 5 bases and J 9 bases; bases outside gene matches: 5. This chain's CDR3 is CASSGTGLTQYF. CDR3 in DNA: TGTGCCAGCAGTGGGACAGGGCTAACGCAGTACTTC.

This clone was observed many times. V gene TRBV28 combines with J gene TRBJ1-1, with D unclear. The CDR3 length is 14 residues. The germline V gene has CDR1 MDHEN and CDR2 SYDVKM. V lost 3 bases and J lost 6, with 14 bases in between. The CDR3 loop reads CASSFPDGFAEAFF. As DNA, the CDR3 is TGTGCCAGCAGTTTCCCGGACGGATTCGCTGAAGCTTTCTTT.

This clone was observed a few times. The V call is TRBV19, the J call TRBJ2-5, with D tentatively TRBD2 (6 bases). The CDR3 covers 14 residues. The V and J ends lost 3 bases and 4 bases respectively, with 12 bases between them. The germline CDR1 and CDR2 sequences are LNHDA and SQIVND (reference sequence). In nucleotides, the CDR3 is TGTGCCAGTAGTATGGTACAGACTAGAGAGACCCAGTACTTC. Its protein is CASSMVQTRETQYF.

The chain links TRBV9 to TRBJ2-1; D is tentatively TRBD1 or TRBD2 (6 bases each). In germline, CDR1 is SGDLS, CDR2 YYNGEE. The CDR3 contains 18 residues. V gave up 0 bases and J gave up 0 bases, with 16 bases separating them. The CDR3 sequence: CASSVGLEGGSSYNEQFF. As DNA, the CDR3 is TGTGCCAGCAGCGTAGGTCTTGAGGGGGGAAGCTCCTACAATGAGCAGTTCTTC.

This clone has a count of ten or more. This chain joins TRBV28 and TRBJ2-7, with D possibly matching TRBD2 (7 bases). The CDR3 spans 15 residues. V shed 11 bases and J shed 0 bases, with 20 bases lying between them. CDR1 is MDHEN, CDR2 SYDVKM, per germline. DNA of the CDR3: TGTGCCGGCGGCAAGGGGGAGGGGACCTCCTACGAGCAGTACTTC. Encoded protein: CAGGKGEGTSYEQYF.

V is TRBV4-3 and J is TRBJ2-2; D may correspond to TRBD1 or TRBD2 (5 bases each). The CDR3 runs to 14 residues. V lost 0 bases to trimming and J lost 13 bases, with 15 bases between them. Germline V gene lookup returns CDR1 LGHNA and CDR2 YSLEER. CDR3 amino acids: CASSQEVGTAGLFF. CDR3 DNA: TGCGCCAGCAGCCAAGAAGTCGGGACGGCCGGGCTGTTTTTT.

CDR3 amino acids: CASRLGANYGYTF. The CDR3 bases are TGCGCCAGCAGACTAGGGGCCAACTATGGCTACACCTTC. The chain joins TRBV5-1 to TRBJ1-2; tentative D call: TRBD1 (5 bases). The CDR3 has 13 residues. The ends were cut back, 5 bases at V and 2 bases at J, with 10 bases in the middle. Germline CDR1 and CDR2: SGHRS and YFSETQ.

This chain joins TRBV7-9 and TRBJ1-2; the D is unclear. This CDR3 contains 13 residues. Per germline, CDR1 SEHNR and CDR2 FQNEAQ (reference sequence). The ends were cut back, 2 bases at V and 1 base at J, with 5 bases in the middle. This CDR3 reads CASSLKDNYGYTF. The CDR3 DNA is TGTGCCAGCAGCTTAAAGGATAACTATGGCTACACCTTC.

A remark on this clone: Other DNA sequences within the sample encode an identical CDR3. The V gene is TRBV30, the J gene TRBJ1-5; 9 positions match TRBD1. V trimming: 1 base; J trimming: 7 bases; junction bases outside the gene matches: 5. CDR1 is GTSNPN, CDR2 SVGIG, per germline (reference sequence). The CDR3 runs 14 residues. CDR3 bases: TGTGCCTGGAGTGGAGGGACAGGGAACCAGCCCCAGCATTTT. Translation: CAWSGGTGNQPQHF.

This clone was found a few times. The chain couples TRBV5-1 to TRBJ1-1, with D tentatively TRBD1 (5 bases). Trimming took 2 bases from V and 2 from J, leaving 10 bases between them. This CDR3 is built from 14 residues. Per germline, CDR1 SGHRS and CDR2 YFSETQ. Here the CDR3 DNA reads TGCGCCAGCAGCTTCACGGGACGAAACACTGAAGCTTTCTTT. This sequence encodes CASSFTGRNTEAFF.